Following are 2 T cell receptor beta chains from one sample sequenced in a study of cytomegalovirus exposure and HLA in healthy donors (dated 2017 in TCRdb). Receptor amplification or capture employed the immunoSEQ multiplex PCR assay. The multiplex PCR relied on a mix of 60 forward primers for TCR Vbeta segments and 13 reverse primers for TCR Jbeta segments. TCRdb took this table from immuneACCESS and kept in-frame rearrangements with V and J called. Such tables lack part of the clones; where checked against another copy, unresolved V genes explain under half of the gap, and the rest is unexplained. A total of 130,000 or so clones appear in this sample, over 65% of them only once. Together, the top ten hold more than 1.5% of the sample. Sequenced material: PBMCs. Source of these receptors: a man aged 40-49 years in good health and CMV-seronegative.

Here the CDR3 reads CASSNRGGHTEAFF. The DNA of the CDR3 is TGTGCCAGCAGTAACAGGGGGGGTCACACTGAAGCTTTCTTT. This rearrangement joins TRBV28 to TRBJ1-1; 8 nucleotides match TRBD1. Germline CDR1 MDHEN, CDR2 SYDVKM. The CDR3 covers 14 residues. Germline trimming cut 5 bases from V and 3 bases from J; bases unmatched to any gene: 5.

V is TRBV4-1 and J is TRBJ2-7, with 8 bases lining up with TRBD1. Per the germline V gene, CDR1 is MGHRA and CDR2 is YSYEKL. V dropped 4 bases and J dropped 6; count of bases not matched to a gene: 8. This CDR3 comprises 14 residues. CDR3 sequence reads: CASSLGQGAVEQYF. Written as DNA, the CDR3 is TGCGCCAGCAGCCTGGGGCAGGGGGCCGTCGAGCAGTACTTC.